These 12 T cell receptor beta chains originate from one sample sequenced in a study of cytomegalovirus exposure and HLA in healthy donors. The PCR had 60 Vbeta and 13 Jbeta primers. TCRdb's copy holds only in-frame clones and misses some; the assay was immunoSEQ multiplex PCR. The sample has over 70,000 clones; under 90% are singletons. Material for sequencing was PBMCs. Every receptor here comes from a man over 45 in good health and CMV-seropositive.

This CDR3 reads CASNPRGNTEAFF. For the CDR3, the DNA is TGTGCCAGCAATCCCAGGGGGAACACTGAAGCTTTCTTT. The chain joins TRBV19 to TRBJ1-1; a possible D gene is TRBD1 (6 bases). The CDR3 contains 13 residues. CDR1 and CDR2 (germline): LNHDA, SQIVND (reference sequence). With 9 bases removed from V and 1 base from J, the gap between germline ends came to 12 bases.

The chain carries TRBV30 and TRBJ2-2; 8 bases map to TRBD2. The germline V gene encodes CDR1 GTSNPN and CDR2 SVGIG (reference sequence). Trimming at V came to 3 bases and at J to 6 bases, leaving 6 bases not matched to a gene. The CDR3 consists of 14 residues. CDR3 nucleotides: TGTGCCTGGAGACCCGGGACTAGGCCCGGGGAGCTGTTTTTT. Translated: CAWRPGTRPGELFF.

This clone was seen only a few times. CDR3 sequence (DNA): TGTGCCAGCAGTTACCCGAGGAGGCCCAGCGAGCAGTACTTC. It is translated as CASSYPRRPSEQYF. The chain couples TRBV6-5 to TRBJ2-7, with D tentatively TRBD2 (5 bases). CDR3 length equals 14 residues. Germline loops: CDR1 MNHEY, CDR2 SVGAGI. V was cut by 2 bases and J by 6 bases, with 14 bases left in between.

This clone was seen more than once but under ten times. The genes are TRBV11-3 and TRBJ2-7; TRBD1 aligns across 7 bases. Unmatched junction bases numbered 9, after V lost 3 bases and J lost 4 bases. Germline V gene lookup returns CDR1 SGHNT and CDR2 YENEEA. The CDR3 consists of 15 residues. The CDR3 sequence: CASSFRASTGYEQYF. The CDR3, as DNA: TGTGCCAGCAGCTTTAGAGCATCGACAGGGTACGAGCAGTACTTC.

This CDR3 reads CSFTGGGETQYF. Here the CDR3 DNA reads TGCAGCTTCACAGGGGGCGGCGAGACCCAGTACTTC. The rearrangement joins TRBV29-1 to TRBJ2-5, with 9 bases fitting TRBD1. This CDR3 is built from 12 residues. Germline values: CDR1 SQVTM, CDR2 ANQGSEA. The V segment lost 8 bases and the J segment 5 bases; nucleotides outside the gene matches: 6.

The chain links TRBV6-5 to TRBJ2-7; possibly TRBD1 for D (5 bases). The CDR3 has 13 residues. Trimming took off 6 bases at V and 0 bases at J, with 9 bases between the two ends. The V gene's germline CDR1 is MNHEY and CDR2 SVGAGI. CDR3 nucleotides: TGTGCCAGCAGACCAGGGTTCTCCTACGAGCAGTACTTC. It is translated as CASRPGFSYEQYF.

Turning to this clone: The junction departs from the called germline gene at one end, perhaps through a read error. V is TRBV4-1 and J is TRBJ2-6; TRBD1 might be the D (5 bases). Germline values: CDR1 MGHRA, CDR2 YSYEKL. This CDR3 is built from 16 residues. The CDR3 DNA reads TGCGCCAGCAGCTCCTCCGAATCCGCTGGGGCCAACGGCCTGACTTTC. This translates into CASSSSESAGANGLTF.

J is TRBJ2-3 and V is TRBV21-1; no check of the table's D call, TRBD1, against the DNA was made. TRBV21-1 represents a pseudogene. CDR3 length: 14 amino acids. The CDR3 sequence is CASSKPRGTDTQYF. The CDR3 DNA sequence: TGTGCCAGCAGCAAACCCAGGGGTACAGATACGCAGTATTTT.

The V gene is TRBV29-1, the J gene TRBJ2-1; the match to TRBD2 covers 10 bases. This CDR3 is built from 16 residues. V was pared by 2 bases and J by 4 bases, with 8 bases of the junction left unmatched. Germline CDR1 SQVTM, CDR2 ANQGSEA. The DNA of the CDR3 is TGCAGCGTTGAACCTCTGACTAGCGGGTATTACAATGAGCAGTTCTTC. Its protein is CSVEPLTSGYYNEQFF.

Turning to this clone: The same CDR3 arises from other DNA sequences in this sample as well. The V call is TRBV2, the J call TRBJ1-5; TRBD1 matches 8 bases. CDR3 length: 13 residues. Per germline, CDR1 SNHLY and CDR2 FYNNEI. V dropped 4 bases and J dropped 4; count of bases not matched to a gene: 0. In DNA, the CDR3 is TGTGCCAGCAGTGGGACAGGGAATCAGCCCCAGCATTTT. Protein sequence: CASSGTGNQPQHF.

The V call is TRBV5-1, the J call TRBJ2-3; no definite D call. Deletions cut 4 bases from V and 4 bases from J, with 4 bases between. This CDR3 contains 11 residues. CDR1 SGHRS and CDR2 YFSETQ come from the germline V gene. The CDR3 sequence is CASSSADTQYF. The CDR3 region has the DNA TGCGCCAGCAGCAGCGCAGATACGCAGTATTTT. Complete variable domain (other parts from reference TRBV5-1 and TRBJ2-3): KAGVTQTPRYLIKTRGQQVTLSCSPISGHRSVSWYQQTPGQGLQFLFEYFSETQRNKGNFPGRFSGRQFSNSRSEMNVSTLELGDSALYLCASSSADTQYFGPGTRLTVL.

About this clone itself: One junction end does not reproduce the germline sequence, and a read error may be involved. The J gene is TRBJ1-3, the V gene TRBV5-1, with 8 nucleotides matching TRBD1. The CDR3 runs to 15 residues. CDR1 and CDR2 from the germline V gene are SGHRS and YFSETQ. In DNA form, the CDR3 reads TGCGCCAGCAGCGACCAGGGGGCGTATGGACACACCATATATTTT. Encoded protein: CASSDQGAYGHTIYF.